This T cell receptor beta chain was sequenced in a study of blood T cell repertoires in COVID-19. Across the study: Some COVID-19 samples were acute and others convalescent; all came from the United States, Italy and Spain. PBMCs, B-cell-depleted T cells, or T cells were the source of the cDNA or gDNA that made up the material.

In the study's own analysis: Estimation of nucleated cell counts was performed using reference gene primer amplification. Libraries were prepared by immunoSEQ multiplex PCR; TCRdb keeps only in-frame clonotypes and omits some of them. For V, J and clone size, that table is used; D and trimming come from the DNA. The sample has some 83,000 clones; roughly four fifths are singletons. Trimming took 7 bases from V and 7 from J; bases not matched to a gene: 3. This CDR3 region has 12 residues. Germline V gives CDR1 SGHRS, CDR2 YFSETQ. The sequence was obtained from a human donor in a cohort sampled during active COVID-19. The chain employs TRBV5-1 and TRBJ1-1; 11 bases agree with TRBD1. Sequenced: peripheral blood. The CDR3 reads CASVGTGGEAFF. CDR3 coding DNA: TGCGCCAGCGTAGGGACAGGGGGTGAAGCTTTCTTT.